A selection of T cell receptor beta chains follows, all from one sample in a study of blood T cell repertoires in COVID-19. Some clones are missing from TCRdb's copy, which holds only in-frame ones; the method was immunoSEQ multiplex PCR. The sample yields 30,000 to 35,000 clones, over 60% seen once. The source material was peripheral blood. The receptors stem from a human donor in a cohort sampled during active COVID-19. Both conserved end residues are part of each CDR3. The order of the fields is D gene, CDR3 length, J gene, V gene, CDR3 protein, CDR3 DNA. The D gene is left open where the match is weak.

NA 13 TRBJ2-5 TRBV5-1 CASSLGGGETQYF TGCGCCAGCAGCTTAGGTGGCGGAGAGACCCAGTACTTC
NA 15 TRBJ2-1 TRBV4-3 CASSQHLVEYNEQFF TGCGCCAGCAGCCAACACCTGGTAGAATACAATGAGCAGTTCTTC
TRBD2 15 TRBJ2-1 TRBV18 CASSPGLAGDNEQFF TGTGCCAGCTCTCCGGGACTAGCGGGGGACAATGAGCAGTTCTTC
NA 16 TRBJ2-7 TRBV27 CASSLRGGASSYEQYF TGTGCCAGCAGTTTACGTGGGGGGGCGAGCTCCTACGAGCAGTACTTC
NA 14 TRBJ2-1 TRBV5-1 CASSRLASYNEQFF TGCGCCAGCAGTCGCCTAGCCTCCTACAATGAGCAGTTCTTC
NA 11 TRBJ1-1 TRBV7-9 CASSFVTEAFF TGTGCCAGCAGCTTCGTCACTGAAGCTTTCTTT
NA 14 TRBJ1-5 TRBV2 CASSLQGSNQPQHF TGTGCCAGCAGCCTTCAGGGTAGCAATCAGCCCCAGCATTTT
TRBD2 17 TRBJ2-7 TRBV25-1 CASSEVTSGSRPYEQYF TGTGCCAGCAGTGAAGTGACTAGCGGGAGCCGCCCCTACGAGCAGTACTTC
NA 16 TRBJ2-1 TRBV21-1 CASSKESSGRVCEQFF TGTGCCAGCAGCAAAGAGAGTAGCGGGAGAGTTTGTGAGCAGTTCTTC
NA 13 TRBJ1-1 TRBV4-3 CASSPQGNTEAFF TGCGCCAGCAGCCCCCAGGGGAACACTGAAGCTTTCTTT